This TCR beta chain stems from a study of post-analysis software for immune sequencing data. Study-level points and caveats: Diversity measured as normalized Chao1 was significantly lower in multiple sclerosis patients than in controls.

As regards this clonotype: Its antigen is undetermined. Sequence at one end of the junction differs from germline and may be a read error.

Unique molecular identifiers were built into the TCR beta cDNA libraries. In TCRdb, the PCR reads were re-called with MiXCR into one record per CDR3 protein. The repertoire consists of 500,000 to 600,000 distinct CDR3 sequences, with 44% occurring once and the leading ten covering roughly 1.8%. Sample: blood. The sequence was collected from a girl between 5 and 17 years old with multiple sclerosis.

CDR3 loop: CASSFYGYNEQFF. As DNA, the CDR3 is TGTGCCAGCAGCTTCTACGGGTACAATGAGCAGTTCTTC. The genes are TRBV5-1 and TRBJ2-1; D is ambiguous. Germline loops: CDR1 SGHRS, CDR2 YFSETQ. This CDR3 region has 13 residues.